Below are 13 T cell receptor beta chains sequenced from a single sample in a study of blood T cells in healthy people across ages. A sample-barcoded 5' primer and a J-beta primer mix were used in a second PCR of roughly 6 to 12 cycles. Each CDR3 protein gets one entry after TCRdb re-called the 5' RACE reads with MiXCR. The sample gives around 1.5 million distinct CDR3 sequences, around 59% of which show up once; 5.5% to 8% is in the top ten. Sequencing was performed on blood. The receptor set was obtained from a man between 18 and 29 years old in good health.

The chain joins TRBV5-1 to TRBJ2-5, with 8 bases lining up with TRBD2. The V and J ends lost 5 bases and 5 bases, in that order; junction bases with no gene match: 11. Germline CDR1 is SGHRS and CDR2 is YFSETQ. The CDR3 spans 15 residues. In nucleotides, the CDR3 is TGCGCCAGCAGTGATGGCGGGAGGAGAGCGGAGACCCAGTACTTC. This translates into CASSDGGRRAETQYF.

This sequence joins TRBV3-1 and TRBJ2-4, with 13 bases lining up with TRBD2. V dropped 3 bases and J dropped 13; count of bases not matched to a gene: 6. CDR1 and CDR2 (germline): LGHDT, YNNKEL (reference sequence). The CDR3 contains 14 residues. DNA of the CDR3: TGTGCCAGCAGCCAGGGGACTAGCGGGGCAACCCAGTACTTC. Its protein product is CASSQGTSGATQYF.

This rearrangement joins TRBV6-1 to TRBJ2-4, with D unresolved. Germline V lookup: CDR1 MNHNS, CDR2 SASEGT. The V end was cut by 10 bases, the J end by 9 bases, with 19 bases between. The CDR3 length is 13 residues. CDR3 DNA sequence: TGTGCCACTTCCGACCCCGGCGAACCCATTCAGTACTTC. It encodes CATSDPGEPIQYF.

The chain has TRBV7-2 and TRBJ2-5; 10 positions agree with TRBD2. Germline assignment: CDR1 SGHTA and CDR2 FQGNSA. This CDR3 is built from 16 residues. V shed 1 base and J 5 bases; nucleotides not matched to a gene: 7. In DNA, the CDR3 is TGTGCCAGCAGCTTAGTTCCTAGCGGGGGACGGGAGACCCAGTACTTC. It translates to CASSLVPSGGRETQYF.

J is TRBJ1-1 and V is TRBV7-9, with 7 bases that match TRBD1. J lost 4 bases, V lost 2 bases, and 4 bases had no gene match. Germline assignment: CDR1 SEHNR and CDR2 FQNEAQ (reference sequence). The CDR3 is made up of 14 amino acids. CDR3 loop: CASSLRQGSTEAFF. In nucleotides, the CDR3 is TGTGCCAGCAGCTTACGACAGGGAAGCACTGAAGCTTTCTTT.

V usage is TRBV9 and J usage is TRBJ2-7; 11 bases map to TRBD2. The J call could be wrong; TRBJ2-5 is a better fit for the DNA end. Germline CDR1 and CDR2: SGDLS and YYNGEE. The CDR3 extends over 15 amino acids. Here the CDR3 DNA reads TGTGCCAGCAGCGTAGCACTAGCGGGAGAAGTGACCCAGTACTTC. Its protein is CASSVALAGEVTQYF.

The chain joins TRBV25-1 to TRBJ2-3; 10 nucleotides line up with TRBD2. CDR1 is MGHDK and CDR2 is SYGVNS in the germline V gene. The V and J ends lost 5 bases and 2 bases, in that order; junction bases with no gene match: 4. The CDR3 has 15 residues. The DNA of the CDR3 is TGTGCCAGCAGTAAGCGGGAGGGGCTCACAGATACGCAGTATTTT. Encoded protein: CASSKREGLTDTQYF.

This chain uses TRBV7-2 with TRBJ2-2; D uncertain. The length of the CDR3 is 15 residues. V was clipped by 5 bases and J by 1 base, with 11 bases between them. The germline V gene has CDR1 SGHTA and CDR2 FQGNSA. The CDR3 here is CASSPRARNTGELFF. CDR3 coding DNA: TGTGCCAGCAGCCCCCGTGCCAGGAACACCGGGGAGCTGTTTTTT.

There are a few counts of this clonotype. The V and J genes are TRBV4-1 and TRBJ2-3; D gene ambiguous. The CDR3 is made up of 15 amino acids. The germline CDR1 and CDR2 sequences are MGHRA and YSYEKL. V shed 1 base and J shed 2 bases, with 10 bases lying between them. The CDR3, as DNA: TGCGCCAGCAGCCAAGGTCAGCGCTTCACAGATACGCAGTATTTT. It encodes CASSQGQRFTDTQYF.

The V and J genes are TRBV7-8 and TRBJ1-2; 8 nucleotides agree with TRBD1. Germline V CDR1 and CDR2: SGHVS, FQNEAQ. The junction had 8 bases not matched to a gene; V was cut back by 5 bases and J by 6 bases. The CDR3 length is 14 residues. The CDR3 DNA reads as TGTGCCAGCAGCCTATACAGGGGGGCCCATGGCTACACCTTC. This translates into CASSLYRGAHGYTF.

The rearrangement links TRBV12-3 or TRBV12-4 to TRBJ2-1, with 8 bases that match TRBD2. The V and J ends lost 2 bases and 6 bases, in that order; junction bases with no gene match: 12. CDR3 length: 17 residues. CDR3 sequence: CASSLWWPAGALNEQFF. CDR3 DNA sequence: TGTGCCAGCAGTTTATGGTGGCCAGCGGGAGCCCTCAATGAGCAGTTCTTC.

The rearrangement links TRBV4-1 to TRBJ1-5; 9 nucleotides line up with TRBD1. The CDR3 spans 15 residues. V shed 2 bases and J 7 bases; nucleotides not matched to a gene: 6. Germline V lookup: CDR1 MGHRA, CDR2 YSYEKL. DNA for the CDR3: TGCGCCAGCAGCCAACAACAGGGGGCAAGACAGCCCCAGCATTTT. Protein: CASSQQQGARQPQHF.

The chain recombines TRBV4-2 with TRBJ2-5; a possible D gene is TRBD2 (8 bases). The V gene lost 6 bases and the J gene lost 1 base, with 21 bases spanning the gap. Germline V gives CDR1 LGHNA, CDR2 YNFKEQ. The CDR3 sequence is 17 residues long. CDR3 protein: CASRLGQTLAGQETQYF. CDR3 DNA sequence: TGTGCCAGCAGACTGGGACAGACCCTAGCGGGCCAAGAGACCCAGTACTTC.